These 15 T cell receptor beta chains came from one sample sequenced in a study of blood T cell repertoires in COVID-19. Produced via immunoSEQ multiplex PCR; TCRdb's table is partial and in-frame only. Of some 350,000 clones listed, around 91% are singletons. Material for sequencing was peripheral blood. Receptors originate from a woman younger than 30 who had recovered from COVID-19.

The rearrangement uses TRBV5-1 and TRBJ2-3, with TRBD1 as a possible D gene (5 bases). CDR1 is SGHRS, CDR2 YFSETQ, per germline. The V and J ends lost 2 bases and 3 bases respectively, with 16 bases between them. This CDR3 comprises 16 residues. The CDR3 coding sequence is TGCGCCAGCAGCTTAGTCAGGGATCGCGTGACAGATACGCAGTATTTT. It is translated as CASSLVRDRVTDTQYF. The full variable domain, in which reference TRBV5-1 and TRBJ2-3 provide the parts outside the CDR3, is KAGVTQTPRYLIKTRGQQVTLSCSPISGHRSVSWYQQTPGQGLQFLFEYFSETQRNKGNFPGRFSGRQFSNSRSEMNVSTLELGDSALYLCASSLVRDRVTDTQYFGPGTRLTVL.

This chain uses TRBV18 with TRBJ2-3; 7 nucleotides align to TRBD1. Germline trimming cut 0 bases from V and 7 bases from J; bases unmatched to any gene: 7. There are 15 residues in the CDR3. CDR1 KGHSH and CDR2 LQKENI come from the germline V gene. DNA of the CDR3: TGTGCCAGCTCACCACCGGGACAGACGAGACATACGCAGTATTTT. Protein product: CASSPPGQTRHTQYF.

This clone was found a few times. The chain is built from TRBV7-2 and TRBJ2-2; 7 nucleotides match TRBD2. The junction had 8 bases not matched to a gene; V was cut back by 3 bases and J by 4 bases. This CDR3 contains 16 residues. CDR1 is SGHTA and CDR2 is FQGNSA in the germline V gene. The CDR3 DNA is TGTGCCAGCAGCTTGAGAGCGGGATACGTCACCGGGGAGCTGTTTTTT. It encodes CASSLRAGYVTGELFF.

The chain is built from TRBV27 and TRBJ1-2, with D perhaps matching TRBD1 (5 bases). V was clipped by 6 bases and J by 5 bases, with 19 bases between them. The germline V gene encodes CDR1 MNHEY and CDR2 SMNVEV (reference sequence). The CDR3 runs 15 residues. CDR3 coding DNA: TGTGCCAGCAGCCCGAGCCGGCCAGGGCGTTATGGCTACACCTTC. It translates to CASSPSRPGRYGYTF.

The chain recombines TRBV7-9 with TRBJ2-2, with D tentatively TRBD2 (5 bases). Germline loops: CDR1 SEHNR, CDR2 FQNEAQ (reference sequence). Trimming left V 7 bases short and J 6 bases short, with 12 bases between. The CDR3 length is 13 residues. The CDR3 reads CASTPPGAGELFF. The CDR3 nucleotides are TGTGCCAGCACCCCGCCCGGGGCCGGGGAGCTGTTTTTT.

The chain carries TRBV10-3 and TRBJ1-3, with D perhaps matching TRBD1 (5 bases). Per germline, CDR1 ENHRY and CDR2 SYGVKD. V lost 5 bases and J 3 bases, leaving 11 bases between the germline ends. The CDR3 extends over 14 amino acids. The DNA of the CDR3 is TGTGCCATCAGTACGGGGGGTAGTGGAAACACCATATATTTT. Translation gives CAISTGGSGNTIYF.

The chain links TRBV10-2 to TRBJ1-1, with D possibly being TRBD1 (6 bases). CDR1 WSHSY and CDR2 SAAADI come from the germline V gene. The V and J ends lost 3 bases and 7 bases respectively, with 9 bases between them. The CDR3 length is 12 residues. The CDR3 reads CASSEGQHEAFF. As DNA, the CDR3 is TGCGCCAGCAGTGAAGGACAGCATGAAGCTTTCTTT.

The V and J genes are TRBV5-4 and TRBJ1-5; 8 bases match TRBD1. Germline lookup yields CDR1 SGHNT and CDR2 YYREEE (reference sequence). V lost 4 bases, J lost 6 bases, and 3 bases stayed unmatched. The CDR3 is made up of 13 amino acids. The CDR3, as DNA: TGTGCCAGCAGCCTACAGGGGGGTCAGCCCCAGCATTTT. Translating it yields CASSLQGGQPQHF.

The chain joins TRBV18 to TRBJ2-3; D is perhaps TRBD2 (6 bases). Trimming removed 8 bases at V and 6 bases at J, with 9 bases between. This CDR3 comprises 11 residues. Germline loops: CDR1 KGHSH, CDR2 LQKENI. For the CDR3, the DNA is TGTGCCAGCCGAGGAGGGGATACGCAGTATTTT. It yields the protein CASRGGDTQYF.

This chain uses TRBV20-1 with TRBJ2-7; 7 nucleotides align to TRBD1. Trimming removed 3 bases from V and 9 bases from J; junction bases left unmatched: 5. Germline loops: CDR1 DFQATT, CDR2 SNEGSKA (reference sequence). CDR3 length equals 11 residues. CDR3 DNA sequence: TGCAGTGCTAGTTGGGCAGGGGGGCAGTACGTC. Translation: CSASWAGGQYV.

This clone appeared once. This sequence joins TRBV25-1 and TRBJ2-3, with a weak D call TRBD2 (6 bases). The germline V gene has CDR1 MGHDK and CDR2 SYGVNS. There are 15 residues in the CDR3. Trimming removed 2 bases from V and 3 bases from J, with 12 bases in between. The CDR3 here is CASSEAGKGTDTQYF. CDR3 sequence (DNA): TGTGCCAGCAGTGAAGCGGGGAAGGGAACAGATACGCAGTATTTT.

The J gene is TRBJ1-5, the V gene TRBV27, with D uncertain. Trimming pared 5 bases from V and 4 bases from J, leaving 3 bases between. The CDR3 sequence is 11 residues long. The germline V gene encodes CDR1 MNHEY and CDR2 SMNVEV (reference sequence). The CDR3 coding sequence is TGTGCCAGCAGTGCGAATCAGCCCCAGCATTTT. It yields the protein CASSANQPQHF.

The chain is built from TRBV11-3 and TRBJ2-1; 8 bases align to TRBD1. After removal of 3 bases from V and 10 bases from J, the junction contained 8 bases not matched to a gene. This CDR3 comprises 14 residues. Germline-derived CDR1 and CDR2 are SGHNT and YENEEA. The CDR3 bases are TGTGCCAGCAGCTTTGGCCAGGGGGCTTTCGAGCAGTTCTTC. It encodes CASSFGQGAFEQFF.

The V call is TRBV4-3, the J call TRBJ2-1; 11 nucleotides agree with TRBD2. Germline CDR1 and CDR2: LGHNA and YSLEER. Losses at the gene ends were 0 bases for V and 7 bases for J; bases not matched to a gene: 14. CDR3 length: 19 residues. This CDR3 is CASSQDLSGRAGSLNEQFF. Written as DNA, the CDR3 is TGCGCCAGCAGCCAAGATCTTAGCGGGAGGGCCGGTTCTCTTAATGAGCAGTTCTTC.

The V call is TRBV7-9, the J call TRBJ2-3; D is ambiguous. Trimming took 5 bases from V and 10 from J, leaving 13 bases between them. This CDR3 comprises 12 residues. The V gene's germline CDR1 is SEHNR and CDR2 FQNEAQ (reference sequence). In DNA form, the CDR3 reads TGTGCCAGCAGCCTTCCCCGGGTCCCGCAGTATTTT. Protein sequence: CASSLPRVPQYF.